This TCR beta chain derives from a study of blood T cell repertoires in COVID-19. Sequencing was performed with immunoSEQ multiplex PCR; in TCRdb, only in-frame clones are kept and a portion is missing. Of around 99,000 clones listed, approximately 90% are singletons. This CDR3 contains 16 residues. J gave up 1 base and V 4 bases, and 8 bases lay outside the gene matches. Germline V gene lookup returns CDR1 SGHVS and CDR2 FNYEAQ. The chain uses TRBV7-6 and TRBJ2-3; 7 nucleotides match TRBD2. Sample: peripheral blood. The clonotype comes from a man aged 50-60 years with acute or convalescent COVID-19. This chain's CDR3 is CASSSDSGPGTDTQYF. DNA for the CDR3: TGTGCCAGCAGCTCGGATAGCGGGCCCGGCACAGATACGCAGTATTTT. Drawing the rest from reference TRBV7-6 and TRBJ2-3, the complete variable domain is GAGVSQSPRYKVTKRGQDVALRCDPISGHVSLYWYRQALGQGPEFLTYFNYEAQQDKSGLPNDRFSAERPEGSISTLTIQRTEQRDSAMYRCASSSDSGPGTDTQYFGPGTRLTVL.